One T cell receptor beta chain is described in this entry. Its antigen is not identified. The sample comes from a study of beta chain features in type 1 diabetes. Regarding the study as a whole: In all four CD4+ subsets, TCRB CDR3 length was significantly, moderately reduced in type 1 diabetes. Small HLA sub-analyses could not settle whether HLA shapes TCRB rearrangement.

CDR3 length: 16 amino acids. V dropped 1 base and J dropped 2 bases, with 14 bases sitting between them. Germline V gene sequence: CDR1 LNHDA, CDR2 SQIVND (reference sequence). Isolated RNA was reverse transcribed in full, so expressed TCRB transcripts were sequenced. Only in-frame clones appear in the TCRdb table, and some are missing; sequencing was by immunoSEQ multiplex PCR. The sample yields over 14,000 clones, roughly 76% seen once. A heparinised blood draw that averaged about 100 mL was obtained once from each donor. Sorted populations were all over 95% pure. This rearrangement joins TRBV19 to TRBJ1-1; D gene uncertain. What was sequenced was stem cell memory CD4+ T cells from blood. The source is a woman in her late teens or twenties with type 1 diabetes. CDR3 residues: CASSIGIGLPNTEAFF. The CDR3 nucleotides read TGTGCCAGTAGTATAGGAATCGGGTTACCAAACACTGAAGCTTTCTTT.